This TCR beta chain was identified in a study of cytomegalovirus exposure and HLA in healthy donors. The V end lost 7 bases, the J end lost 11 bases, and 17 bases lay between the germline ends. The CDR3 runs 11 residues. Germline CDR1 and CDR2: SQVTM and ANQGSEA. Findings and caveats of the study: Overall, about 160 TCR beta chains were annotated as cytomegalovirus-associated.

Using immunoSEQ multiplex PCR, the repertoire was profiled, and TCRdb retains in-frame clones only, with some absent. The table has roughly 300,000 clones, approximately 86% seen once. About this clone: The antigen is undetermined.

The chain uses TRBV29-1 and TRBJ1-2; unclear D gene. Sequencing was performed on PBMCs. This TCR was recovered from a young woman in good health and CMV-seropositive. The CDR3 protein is CSAGNVLSYTF. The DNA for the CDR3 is TGCAGCGCTGGAAATGTCTTGAGTTACACCTTC.